These 21 T cell receptor beta chains share one sample of origin, sequenced in a study of blood T cell repertoires in COVID-19. The assay was immunoSEQ multiplex PCR, and TCRdb's table has in-frame clones only and misses some. The sample shows 71,000 or so clones, about nine tenths of them seen only once. The material sequenced was peripheral blood. The receptors shown here come from a woman younger than 35 with acute or convalescent COVID-19.

The chain recombines TRBV2 with TRBJ1-3; a possible D gene is TRBD1 (6 bases). V lost 6 bases and J lost 0, with 12 bases in between. Germline V CDR1 and CDR2: SNHLY, FYNNEI. The CDR3 totals 15 residues. The CDR3 sequence: CASSERQASGNTIYF. In nucleotides, the CDR3 is TGTGCCAGCAGCGAAAGACAGGCCTCTGGAAACACCATATATTTT.

The rearrangement links TRBV19 to TRBJ1-3; 9 nucleotides agree with TRBD1. The CDR3 sequence is 16 residues long. Germline V lookup: CDR1 LNHDA, CDR2 SQIVND (reference sequence). V was pared by 4 bases and J by 2 bases, with 6 bases of the junction left unmatched. In DNA, the CDR3 is TGTGCCAGTAGTACGGGACAGGGATCGGCTGGAAACACCATATATTTT. Its translation is CASSTGQGSAGNTIYF.

The chain is built from TRBV14 and TRBJ2-5, with 9 nucleotides matching TRBD2. There are 15 residues in the CDR3. The V segment lost 4 bases and the J segment 3 bases; nucleotides outside the gene matches: 6. CDR1 and CDR2 (germline): SGHDN, FVKESK. CDR3 in DNA: TGTGCCAGCAGCCCCCTAAGCGGGGGGAAAGAGACCCAGTACTTC. Amino acid sequence: CASSPLSGGKETQYF.

V is TRBV18 and J is TRBJ1-4; maybe TRBD1 (6 bases). V was clipped by 6 bases and J by 5 bases, with 10 bases between them. Looked up from germline, CDR1 is KGHSH and CDR2 is LQKENI. The CDR3 has 13 residues. CDR3 protein: CASSRQVNEKLFF. The CDR3 DNA reads TGTGCCAGCTCGCGACAGGTCAATGAAAAACTGTTTTTT.

The genes are TRBV19 and TRBJ1-6; no definite D call. The ends were cut back, 4 bases at V and 5 bases at J, with 12 bases in the middle. CDR3 length equals 15 residues. Germline CDR1 is LNHDA and CDR2 is SQIVND (reference sequence). CDR3 amino acids: CASSKFWQDNSPLHF. The CDR3 DNA follows: TGTGCCAGTAGTAAGTTCTGGCAGGATAATTCACCCCTCCACTTT. Using reference TRBV19 and TRBJ1-6 for the parts outside the CDR3, the full variable domain is DGGITQSPKYLFRKEGQNVTLSCEQNLNHDAMYWYRQDPGQGLRLIYYSQIVNDFQKGDIAEGYSVSREKKESFPLTVTSAQKNPTAFYLCASSKFWQDNSPLHFGNGTRLTVT.

Worth noting for this clone: At one of its ends the junction is not consistent with the germline gene, which may arise from a read error. The chain links TRBV7-9 to TRBJ2-3; D is ambiguous. The CDR3 is made up of 13 amino acids. Germline values: CDR1 SEHNR, CDR2 FQNEAQ (reference sequence). CDR3 DNA sequence: TGTGCCAGCAGTTTAGCTCAGGCAGATACGCAGTATTTT. It yields the protein CASSLAQADTQYF. Based on the CDR3 plus reference TRBV7-9 and TRBJ2-3, the full variable domain is DTGVSQNPRHKITKRGQNVTFRCDPISEHNRLYWYRQTLGQGPEFLTYFQNEAQLEKSRLLSDRFSAERPKGSFSTLEIQRTEQGDSAMYLCASSLAQADTQYFGPGTRLTVL.

The rearrangement uses TRBV30 and TRBJ1-3, with 7 bases matching TRBD1. The CDR3 has 15 amino acids. The germline V gene has CDR1 GTSNPN and CDR2 SVGIG (reference sequence). J gave up 0 bases and V 3 bases, and 5 bases lay outside the gene matches. The CDR3 sequence is CAWRGQLSSGNTIYF. CDR3 in DNA: TGTGCCTGGAGGGGACAGTTGAGCTCTGGAAACACCATATATTTT.

The rearrangement joins TRBV4-3 to TRBJ2-2; D is ambiguous. CDR3 length equals 16 residues. Trimming took 5 bases from V and 3 from J, leaving 16 bases between them. Germline values: CDR1 LGHNA, CDR2 YSLEER. This chain's CDR3 is CASSSDWVSDTGELFF. CDR3 bases: TGCGCCAGCAGCAGCGACTGGGTCTCGGACACCGGGGAGCTGTTTTTT.

J is TRBJ1-3 and V is TRBV11-2, with a tentative D call TRBD1 (5 bases). The CDR3 is made up of 15 amino acids. Germline CDR1 reads SGHAT; CDR2 reads FQNNGV. Between the trimmed V and J ends, which lost 3 bases and 0 bases, there was a span of 9 bases. The CDR3 region has the DNA TGTGCCAGCAGCTTGGGGCAAAGCTCTGGAAACACCATATATTTT. This sequence encodes CASSLGQSSGNTIYF.

This sequence joins TRBV5-1 and TRBJ2-3; 12 positions agree with TRBD2. The CDR3 extends over 15 amino acids. Germline CDR1 is SGHRS and CDR2 is YFSETQ. V lost 4 bases and J lost 3; bases outside the gene matches: 3. CDR3 region: CASSRLAGVTDTQYF. CDR3 bases: TGCGCCAGCAGCCGACTAGCGGGAGTTACAGATACGCAGTATTTT.

The rearrangement uses TRBV28 and TRBJ1-2; perhaps TRBD1 as D (5 bases). The CDR3 is made up of 14 amino acids. The V gene lost 7 bases and the J gene lost 3 bases, with 15 bases spanning the gap. Germline-derived CDR1 and CDR2 are MDHEN and SYDVKM. CDR3 protein: CASTGVRGDYGYTF. CDR3 coding DNA: TGTGCCAGCACTGGTGTTAGGGGCGACTATGGCTACACCTTC.

The gene calls are TRBV5-1 and TRBJ2-7, with 9 bases fitting TRBD1. Germline CDR1 SGHRS, CDR2 YFSETQ. CDR3 length: 17 residues. Trimming took 0 bases from V and 0 from J; bases not matched to a gene: 7. The CDR3 reads CASSLGGTGTSSYEQYF. DNA for the CDR3: TGCGCCAGCAGCTTGGGAGGGACAGGGACGAGCTCCTACGAGCAGTACTTC.

This sequence joins TRBV7-2 and TRBJ2-2; D is undetermined. This CDR3 contains 14 residues. Germline V gene sequence: CDR1 SGHTA, CDR2 FQGNSA. Trimming took off 1 base at V and 6 bases at J, with 9 bases between the two ends. Here the CDR3 reads CASSLDSRSGELFF. CDR3 bases: TGTGCCAGCAGCTTAGACTCCCGGTCCGGGGAGCTGTTTTTT.

This rearrangement joins TRBV3-1 (or the pseudogene TRBV3-2) to TRBJ2-2; TRBD2 matches 10 bases. This CDR3 is 18 amino acids long. Germline loops: CDR1 LGHDT, CDR2 YNNKEL (reference sequence). V shed 1 base, J shed 6 bases, and the junction held 11 bases outside the gene matches. The CDR3 sequence: CASSQAGVSGRVSGELFF. CDR3 nucleotides: TGTGCCAGCAGCCAAGCTGGTGTCAGCGGGAGGGTATCCGGGGAGCTGTTTTTT.

This chain uses TRBV28 with TRBJ1-4; weak D call: TRBD1 (6 bases). Germline CDR1 MDHEN, CDR2 SYDVKM. The CDR3 totals 15 residues. Between the trimmed V and J ends, which lost 6 bases and 5 bases, there was a span of 16 bases. The CDR3 reads CASRGEGGGNEKLFF. CDR3 coding DNA: TGTGCCAGCAGGGGGGAAGGGGGTGGGAATGAAAAACTGTTTTTT.

The chain joins TRBV18 to TRBJ2-5, with D possibly TRBD1 on 6 matching bases. Germline V lookup: CDR1 KGHSH, CDR2 LQKENI. V dropped 5 bases and J dropped 2 bases, with 15 bases sitting between them. The CDR3 contains 15 residues. CDR3 region: CASSEWRGGQETQYF. Written as DNA, the CDR3 is TGTGCCAGCTCAGAGTGGAGAGGGGGACAAGAGACCCAGTACTTC. The full variable domain, rest sourced from reference TRBV18 and TRBJ2-5, is NAGVMQNPRHLVRRRGQEARLRCSPMKGHSHVYWYRQLPEEGLKFMVYLQKENIIDESGMPKERFSAEFPKEGPSILRIQQVVRGDSAAYFCASSEWRGGQETQYFGPGTRLLVL.

Here the CDR3 reads CATRDRGLYQPQHF. CDR3 DNA sequence: TGTGCCACCCGGGACAGGGGGCTGTATCAGCCCCAGCATTTT. V and J are TRBV24-1 and TRBJ1-5; 12 positions match TRBD1. With V trimmed by 9 bases and J by 5 bases, 4 bases remained unmatched. In germline, CDR1 is KGHDR, CDR2 SFDVKD. CDR3 length: 14 amino acids.

The chain links TRBV5-1 to TRBJ2-5; 9 nucleotides line up with TRBD2. The CDR3 consists of 19 residues. The trim removed 0 bases at V and 0 bases at J, leaving 12 bases unmatched. The germline V gene has CDR1 SGHRS and CDR2 YFSETQ. The CDR3 nucleotides read TGCGCCAGCAGCTTGGGGTTCGGTAGCGGGGGCCAGTACCAAGAGACCCAGTACTTC. This codes for CASSLGFGSGGQYQETQYF.

This chain connects TRBV28 to TRBJ2-3; D possibly corresponds to TRBD1 (5 bases). With 5 bases removed from V and 2 bases from J, the gap between germline ends came to 11 bases. CDR3 length: 14 amino acids. Germline V gene lookup returns CDR1 MDHEN and CDR2 SYDVKM. The chain's CDR3 is CASSTDKYTDTQYF. CDR3 coding DNA: TGTGCCAGCAGTACGGACAAATACACAGATACGCAGTATTTT.

This rearrangement joins TRBV30 to TRBJ2-6, with D perhaps TRBD2 (6 bases). V lost 0 bases and J lost 3, with 9 bases in between. In germline, CDR1 is GTSNPN, CDR2 SVGIG (reference sequence). There are 15 residues in the CDR3. DNA for the CDR3: TGTGCCTGGAGTGTGCAGGGAGGTGGGGCCAACGTCCTGACTTTC. It specifies CAWSVQGGGANVLTF.

This sequence joins TRBV7-6 and TRBJ2-5; 10 positions match TRBD1. V shed 4 bases, J shed 4 bases, and the junction held 9 bases outside the gene matches. CDR3 length equals 16 residues. The germline V gene encodes CDR1 SGHVS and CDR2 FNYEAQ. In DNA form, the CDR3 reads TGTGCCAGCAGCTACCGACAGGGGGCAGGAGGAGAGACCCAGTACTTC. It is translated as CASSYRQGAGGETQYF.